This TCR beta chain was found in a study of graft-versus-host responses after intestinal transplantation. Study as a whole: All recipients were given anti-thymocyte globulin induction, and tacrolimus and steroids were then administered for three to four years.

From germline, CDR1 is SGDLS and CDR2 YYNGEE. V lost 3 bases to trimming and J lost 6 bases, with 16 bases between them. The CDR3 totals 14 residues. Sequenced by immunoSEQ multiplex PCR; TCRdb stores in-frame clones only, minus some. The table has roughly 25,000 clones, approximately 93% seen once. The chain is built from TRBV9 and TRBJ2-7, with D perhaps matching TRBD1 (6 bases). The source of this sequence is a human patient who received an intestinal transplant, so some T cells may come from the graft donor. The material was PBMCs, obtained 18 days after transplant. CDR3 residues: CASSARYTGSEQYF. The CDR3 DNA follows: TGTGCCAGCAGCGCCAGGTATACAGGGAGCGAGCAGTACTTC.